Shown below are 27 T cell receptor beta chains from a single sample sequenced in a study of shared clonotypes between healthy human individuals. Produced via immunoSEQ multiplex PCR; TCRdb's table is partial and in-frame only. The table shows some 2,000,000 clones, with approximately 95% occurring only once. The sequenced material came from naive CD4+ T cells sorted from blood. As for subset: CD45RA+ positively selected. All receptors come from a man aged 18 to 29 in good health.

V usage is TRBV10-3 and J usage is TRBJ1-6; 7 nucleotides match TRBD1. CDR1 and CDR2 (germline): ENHRY, SYGVKD. The CDR3 consists of 15 residues. V dropped 5 bases and J dropped 10; count of bases not matched to a gene: 11. This CDR3 is CAISTQGIGISPLHF. CDR3 bases: TGTGCCATCAGTACACAGGGGATCGGTATCTCACCCCTCCACTTT.

The rearrangement links TRBV2 to TRBJ2-7; possibly TRBD2 for D (6 bases). Germline lookup yields CDR1 SNHLY and CDR2 FYNNEI. CDR3 length: 15 residues. The ends were cut back, 3 bases at V and 3 bases at J, with 15 bases in the middle. The CDR3 nucleotides read TGTGCCAGCAGTGAGGCACCGCGGGGTATCTACGAGCAGTACTTC. This sequence encodes CASSEAPRGIYEQYF.

The genes are TRBV7-2 and TRBJ2-7; D is unresolved. Germline CDR1 SGHTA, CDR2 FQGNSA. The CDR3 spans 13 residues. Trimming took off 2 bases at V and 3 bases at J, with 8 bases between the two ends. CDR3 region: CASSLSSFYEQYF. Written as DNA, the CDR3 is TGTGCCAGCAGCTTAAGTTCTTTCTACGAGCAGTACTTC.

The chain carries TRBV7-8 and TRBJ2-3, with 8 bases that match TRBD2. The V gene end was trimmed by 6 bases and the J gene end by 0 bases; junction bases not matched to a gene: 8. Germline V gives CDR1 SGHVS, CDR2 FQNEAQ. This CDR3 is 16 amino acids long. DNA for the CDR3: TGTGCCAGCAGTTACGGACTAGCCGAAAGCACAGATACGCAGTATTTT. Its protein is CASSYGLAESTDTQYF.

This sequence joins TRBV7-9 and TRBJ2-5; D not resolved. CDR1 is SEHNR and CDR2 is FQNEAQ in the germline V gene (reference sequence). The CDR3 totals 15 residues. Trimming took 4 bases from V and 5 from J, leaving 17 bases between them. CDR3 loop: CASSSGRVVWETQYF. DNA for the CDR3: TGTGCCAGCAGCTCCGGAAGGGTGGTTTGGGAGACCCAGTACTTC. Full variable domain (remainder filled in from reference TRBV7-9 and TRBJ2-5): DTGVSQNPRHKITKRGQNVTFRCDPISEHNRLYWYRQTLGQGPEFLTYFQNEAQLEKSRLLSDRFSAERPKGSFSTLEIQRTEQGDSAMYLCASSSGRVVWETQYFGPGTRLLVL.

The chain is built from TRBV5-6 and TRBJ1-3, with TRBD1 as a possible D gene (6 bases). This CDR3 is 16 amino acids long. Germline lookup yields CDR1 SGHDT and CDR2 YYEEEE. The germline V and J ends were trimmed by 1 base and 0 bases, with 11 bases remaining between them. CDR3 in amino acids: CASSLMDRRSGNTIYF. The CDR3 DNA sequence: TGTGCCAGCAGCTTGATGGACAGACGCTCTGGAAACACCATATATTTT.

The chain uses TRBV18 and TRBJ1-1; D call uncertain. V was shortened by 5 bases and J by 1 base, with 11 bases between the two germline ends. This CDR3 region has 14 residues. CDR1 and CDR2 from the germline V gene are KGHSH and LQKENI. The CDR3 here is CASSSMDQNTEAFF. The CDR3 DNA sequence: TGTGCCAGCTCATCCATGGATCAGAACACTGAAGCTTTCTTT.

This sequence joins TRBV7-2 and TRBJ2-1; D gene uncertain. The CDR3 sequence is 13 residues long. Looked up from germline, CDR1 is SGHTA and CDR2 is FQGNSA. V was pared by 4 bases and J by 10 bases, with 14 bases between. The CDR3 nucleotides read TGTGCCAGCAGCTGGCGGCCCTCTAACGAGCAGTTCTTC. Amino acid sequence: CASSWRPSNEQFF.

The chain recombines TRBV19 with TRBJ1-5; tentatively, D is TRBD1 (5 bases). The CDR3 contains 15 residues. From germline, CDR1 is LNHDA and CDR2 SQIVND (reference sequence). Between the trimmed V and J ends, which lost 4 bases and 3 bases, there was a span of 13 bases. The CDR3 loop is CASSTRDGYNQPQHF. The CDR3 nucleotides read TGTGCCAGTAGTACCCGGGACGGTTACAATCAGCCCCAGCATTTT.

The chain links TRBV7-9 to TRBJ1-5; D is undetermined. Germline V gene sequence: CDR1 SEHNR, CDR2 FQNEAQ (reference sequence). The germline V and J ends were trimmed by 0 bases and 5 bases, with 8 bases remaining between them. The CDR3 loop spans 14 amino acids. The CDR3 sequence is CASSLAGKHQPQHF. In nucleotides, the CDR3 is TGTGCCAGCAGCTTAGCAGGGAAACATCAGCCCCAGCATTTT. Combining the CDR3 with reference TRBV7-9 and TRBJ1-5 gives the whole variable domain DTGVSQNPRHKITKRGQNVTFRCDPISEHNRLYWYRQTLGQGPEFLTYFQNEAQLEKSRLLSDRFSAERPKGSFSTLEIQRTEQGDSAMYLCASSLAGKHQPQHFGDGTRLSIL.

The chain has TRBV30 and TRBJ2-7; D is undetermined. This CDR3 has 13 amino acids. Trimming cost V 3 bases and J 3 bases, with 12 bases left between them. In germline, CDR1 is GTSNPN, CDR2 SVGIG (reference sequence). DNA for the CDR3: TGTGCCTGGAGAGAACCGGGCCTCTACGAGCAGTACTTC. It specifies CAWREPGLYEQYF. Supplemented by reference TRBV30 and TRBJ2-7, the full variable domain reads SQTIHQWPATLVQPVGSPLSLECTVEGTSNPNLYWYRQAAGRGLQLLFYSVGIGQISSEVPQNLSASRPQDRQFILSSKKLLLSDSGFYLCAWREPGLYEQYFGPGTRLTVT.

As for this clone: Other nucleotide sequences from this sample produce the same CDR3. The chain recombines TRBV5-1 with TRBJ1-2; 8 nucleotides line up with TRBD1. V shed 4 bases, J shed 6 bases, and the junction held 5 bases outside the gene matches. The CDR3 runs to 13 residues. The germline CDR1 and CDR2 sequences are SGHRS and YFSETQ. Here the CDR3 DNA reads TGCGCCAGCAGCCGCGGACAGGGACATGGCTACACCTTC. It translates to CASSRGQGHGYTF.

This chain links TRBV18 with TRBJ2-1, with 9 bases aligning to TRBD2. This CDR3 region has 16 residues. CDR1 KGHSH and CDR2 LQKENI come from the germline V gene. Trimming took 1 base from V and 6 from J; bases not matched to a gene: 7. The CDR3 loop is CASSPRVAGVGNEQFF. For the CDR3, the DNA is TGTGCCAGCTCACCACGGGTAGCGGGAGTCGGCAATGAGCAGTTCTTC.

V is TRBV11-2 and J is TRBJ1-1; the D is unclear. The CDR3 has 14 residues. Germline V gene data show CDR1 as SGHAT and CDR2 as FQNNGV. Trimming cost V 4 bases and J 3 bases, with 12 bases left between them. The DNA for the CDR3 is TGTGCCAGCAGCTCCTATTCTGCGGACACTGAAGCTTTCTTT. Amino acids: CASSSYSADTEAFF.

The rearrangement joins TRBV4-3 to TRBJ1-1; D perhaps matches TRBD1 (5 bases). Germline V gives CDR1 LGHNA, CDR2 YSLEER. V lost 1 base, J lost 1 base, and 10 bases lay in between. The CDR3 has 15 residues. CDR3 amino acids: CASSQAGTGNTEAFF. CDR3 in DNA: TGCGCCAGCAGCCAAGCTGGGACTGGGAACACTGAAGCTTTCTTT.

The rearrangement joins TRBV7-2 to TRBJ2-7; TRBD2 matches 9 bases. This CDR3 is 15 amino acids long. CDR1 and CDR2 (germline): SGHTA, FQGNSA. V gave up 6 bases and J gave up 2 bases; unmatched junction bases: 8. CDR3 DNA sequence: TGTGCCAGCAGGCCGACTAGCGGTTCAACCTACGAGCAGTACTTC. As protein: CASRPTSGSTYEQYF.

With respect to this clone: Other DNA sequences in this specimen translate into the identical CDR3. The J gene is TRBJ2-5, the V gene TRBV5-1; D ambiguous. V was pared by 0 bases and J by 4 bases, with 13 bases between. The CDR3 is made up of 15 amino acids. The germline V gene has CDR1 SGHRS and CDR2 YFSETQ. This CDR3 reads CASSLEAGGRETQYF. The CDR3 DNA reads as TGCGCCAGCAGCTTGGAGGCAGGCGGTAGAGAGACCCAGTACTTC.

This chain connects TRBV10-2 to TRBJ1-4, with 7 bases matching TRBD1. V was clipped by 9 bases and J by 4 bases; unmatched bases: 5. Germline lookup yields CDR1 WSHSY and CDR2 SAAADI. The CDR3 length is 13 residues. The CDR3 sequence: CASRQGLNEKLFF. In DNA, the CDR3 is TGCGCCAGTAGACAGGGCCTTAATGAAAAACTGTTTTTT.

The chain is built from TRBV18 and TRBJ2-1; 8 bases fit TRBD1. The CDR3 extends over 15 amino acids. The V gene end was trimmed by 2 bases and the J gene end by 7 bases; junction bases not matched to a gene: 7. Germline-derived CDR1 and CDR2 are KGHSH and LQKENI. CDR3 coding DNA: TGTGCCAGCTCACCAGCAGGGACAGGAACTAATGAGCAGTTCTTC. Protein sequence: CASSPAGTGTNEQFF.

The V gene is TRBV5-6, the J gene TRBJ2-7, with 7 bases fitting TRBD1. CDR3 length: 15 residues. Trimming cost V 4 bases and J 1 base; bases outside gene matches: 8. Germline assignment: CDR1 SGHDT and CDR2 YYEEEE. The CDR3 nucleotides are TGTGCCAGCAGCGTCGGGACAGAGCGATCCTACGAGCAGTACTTC. This translates into CASSVGTERSYEQYF.

Concerning this clone itself: The sample has other DNA sequences that encode this CDR3 too. This chain connects TRBV20-1 to TRBJ2-5, with D uncertain. There are 11 residues in the CDR3. Germline loops: CDR1 DFQATT, CDR2 SNEGSKA (reference sequence). The ends were cut back, 6 bases at V and 11 bases at J, with 16 bases in the middle. The CDR3 DNA is TGCAGTGCCTCCGGATCCCCGGGTCAGTACTTC. Its protein product is CSASGSPGQYF.

The V and J genes are TRBV5-1 and TRBJ1-2, with a tentative D call TRBD1 (5 bases). The CDR3 has 14 residues. From germline, CDR1 is SGHRS and CDR2 YFSETQ. With 1 base removed from V and 6 bases from J, the gap between germline ends came to 13 bases. The CDR3 here is CASSLSRGTDGYTF. CDR3 sequence (DNA): TGCGCCAGCAGCTTGTCTCGGGGGACCGATGGCTACACCTTC.

CDR3 DNA: TGCGCCAGCAGCCAAGATGGGACAGGGGGTTACACCGGGGAGCTGTTTTTT. Encoded protein: CASSQDGTGGYTGELFF. This sequence joins TRBV4-1 and TRBJ2-2, with 11 bases that match TRBD1. The CDR3 totals 17 residues. Germline V gene data show CDR1 as MGHRA and CDR2 as YSYEKL. With 0 bases clipped from V and 3 bases from J, the junction kept 3 bases outside the gene matches.

The chain combines TRBV6-1 with TRBJ2-3, with 10 bases aligning to TRBD2. Germline CDR1 MNHNS, CDR2 SASEGT. The J segment lost 0 bases and the V segment lost 3 bases, leaving 9 bases of the junction unmatched. This CDR3 contains 18 residues. The CDR3 DNA sequence: TGTGCCAGCAGTGAGGCCCTCCAACTAGCGGGGAGCACAGATACGCAGTATTTT. Its protein product is CASSEALQLAGSTDTQYF.

About this clone: The sample has other DNA sequences that encode this CDR3 too. The chain has TRBV27 and TRBJ1-2; the D is unclear. The CDR3 consists of 13 residues. Trimming took off 2 bases at V and 1 base at J, with 5 bases between the two ends. In germline, CDR1 is MNHEY, CDR2 SMNVEV (reference sequence). CDR3 protein: CASSLGFNYGYTF. In nucleotides, the CDR3 is TGTGCCAGCAGTTTAGGATTTAACTATGGCTACACCTTC.

The chain recombines TRBV9 with TRBJ2-7; no firm D call. The CDR3 spans 15 residues. CDR1 and CDR2 from the germline V gene are SGDLS and YYNGEE. The V end lost 1 base, the J end lost 6 bases, and 17 bases lay between the germline ends. The CDR3 nucleotides are TGTGCCAGCAGCGTAATAGGAGAATTGGGGTTCGAGCAGTACTTC. The encoded protein is CASSVIGELGFEQYF.

The CDR3 loop reads CAISESTGGYGYTF. The CDR3 DNA is TGTGCCATCAGTGAGTCGACAGGGGGCTATGGCTACACCTTC. This chain connects TRBV10-3 to TRBJ1-2; 9 bases line up with TRBD1. The germline V gene encodes CDR1 ENHRY and CDR2 SYGVKD. This CDR3 is built from 14 residues. V was pared by 0 bases and J by 4 bases, with 0 bases of the junction left unmatched.